This TCR beta chain was captured in a study of T cell repertoires in cytomegalovirus infection. Study information: From public TCR beta signatures came an indication of both CMV infection and matching HLA type. Study conclusions and caveats: CMV-specific HLA-C-restricted TCR beta clonotypes dominated the ex vivo response. Summed frequency of public TCR beta families distinguished CMV carriers with the relevant HLA.

This clonotype was detected ten times or more. Its antigen is as yet unknown. This CDR3 is built from 14 residues. With 5 bases clipped from V and 4 bases from J, the junction kept 1 base outside the gene matches. Per germline, CDR1 SGHTA and CDR2 FQGNSA. TCRdb processed the reads anew with MiXCR; each CDR3 protein has one entry. This sample yields some 700,000 distinct CDR3 sequences, of which roughly 36% are seen a single time; around 2.8% belongs to the top ten. V and J are TRBV7-2 and TRBJ2-1; 11 bases line up with TRBD2. This receptor was taken from a human donor in good health (CMV status not recorded). Some clones in this sample may be carry-over from other donors' samples. The specimen sequenced was PBMCs. The CDR3 reads CASSPSGGYNEQFF. The CDR3 DNA is TGTGCCAGCAGCCCTAGCGGGGGGTACAATGAGCAGTTCTTC. The full variable domain, its missing parts supplied by reference TRBV7-2 and TRBJ2-1, is GAGVSQSPSNKVTEKGKDVELRCDPISGHTALYWYRQSLGQGLEFLIYFQGNSAPDKSGLPSDRFSAERTGGSVSTLTIQRTQQEDSAVYLCASSPSGGYNEQFFGPGTRLTVL.